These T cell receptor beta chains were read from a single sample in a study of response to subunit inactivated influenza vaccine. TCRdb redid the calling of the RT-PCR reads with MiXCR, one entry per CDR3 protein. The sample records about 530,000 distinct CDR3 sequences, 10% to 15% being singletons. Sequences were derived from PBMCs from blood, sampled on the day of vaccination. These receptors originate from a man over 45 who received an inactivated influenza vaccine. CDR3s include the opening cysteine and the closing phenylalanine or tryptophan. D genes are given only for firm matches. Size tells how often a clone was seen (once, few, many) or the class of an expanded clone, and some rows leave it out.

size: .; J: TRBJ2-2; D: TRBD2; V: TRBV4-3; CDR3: CASSPFLSGANPGELFF; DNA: TGCGCCAGCAGCCCTTTTTTGAGCGGGGCTAATCCCGGGGAGCTGTTTTTT
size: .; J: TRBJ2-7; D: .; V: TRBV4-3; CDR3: CASSAGLRDSYEQYF; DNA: TGCGCCAGCAGCGCGGGCCTTAGGGACTCCTACGAGCAGTACTTC
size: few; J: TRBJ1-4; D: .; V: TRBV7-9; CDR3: CASSLALAGDGNEKLFF; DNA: TGTGCCAGCAGCTTAGCGTTGGCAGGGGATGGTAATGAAAAACTGTTTTTT
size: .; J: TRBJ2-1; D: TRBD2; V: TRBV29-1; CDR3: CSVEVSGGALFF; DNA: TGCAGCGTTGAAGTTAGCGGGGGGGCTCTGTTCTTC
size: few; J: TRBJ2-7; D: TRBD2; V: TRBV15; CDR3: CATSRDLAGLGGEQYF; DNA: TGTGCCACCAGCAGAGATCTAGCGGGGTTGGGTGGGGAGCAGTACTTC
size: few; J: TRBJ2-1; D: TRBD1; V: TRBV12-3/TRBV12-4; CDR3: CASSLWGKGQGVNEQFF; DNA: TGTGCCAGCAGTTTATGGGGGAAGGGACAGGGGGTCAATGAGCAGTTCTTC
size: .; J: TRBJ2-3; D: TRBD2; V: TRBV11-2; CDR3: CASSPGTSRGTDTQYF; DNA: TGTGCCAGCAGCCCTGGGACTAGCAGGGGCACAGATACGCAGTATTTT
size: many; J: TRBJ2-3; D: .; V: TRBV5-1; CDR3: CASSLGVQDTQYF; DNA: TGCGCCAGCAGCTTGGGGGTTCAAGATACGCAGTATTTT
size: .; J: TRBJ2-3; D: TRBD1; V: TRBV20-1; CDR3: CSARDVGTGAPDTQYF; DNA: TGCAGTGCTAGAGACGTCGGGACAGGGGCCCCAGATACGCAGTATTTT
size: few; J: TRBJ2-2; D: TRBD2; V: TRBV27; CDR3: CASSLTLAGRPAGELFF; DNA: TGTGCCAGCAGTTTAACCCTAGCGGGACGACCTGCCGGGGAGCTGTTTTTT
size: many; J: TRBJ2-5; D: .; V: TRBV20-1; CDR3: CSASQGAETQYF; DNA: TGCAGTGCTAGCCAGGGCGCAGAGACCCAGTACTTC
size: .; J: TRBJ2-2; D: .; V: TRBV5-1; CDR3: CASSFGSPNTGELFF; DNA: TGCGCCAGCAGCTTTGGGAGCCCGAACACCGGGGAGCTGTTTTTT
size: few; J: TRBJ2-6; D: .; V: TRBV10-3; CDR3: CAISSQGTGANVLTF; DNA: TGTGCCATCAGCTCACAGGGTACTGGGGCCAACGTCCTGACTTTC
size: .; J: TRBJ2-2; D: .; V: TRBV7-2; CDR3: CASSLMAGRNTGELFF; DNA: TGTGCCAGCAGCTTAATGGCAGGGCGGAACACCGGGGAGCTGTTTTTT
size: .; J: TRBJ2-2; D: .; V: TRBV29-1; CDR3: CSVMVQVPGELFF; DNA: TGCAGCGTGATGGTGCAGGTCCCCGGGGAGCTGTTTTTT
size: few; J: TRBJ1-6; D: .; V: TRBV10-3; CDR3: CAISVGQDNSPLHF; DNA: TGTGCCATCAGTGTTGGGCAGGATAATTCACCCCTCCACTTT
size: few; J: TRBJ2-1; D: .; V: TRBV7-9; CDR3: CASTLVGFPYNEQFF; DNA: TGTGCCAGCACCCTTGTGGGCTTCCCCTACAATGAGCAGTTCTTC
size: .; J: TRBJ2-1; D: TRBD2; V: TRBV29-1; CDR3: CSVESGATYNEQFF; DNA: TGCAGCGTTGAAAGCGGGGCAACCTACAATGAGCAGTTCTTC
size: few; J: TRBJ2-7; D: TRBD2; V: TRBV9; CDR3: CASSVGTAGGSYEQYF; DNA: TGTGCCAGCAGCGTTGGTACAGCGGGAGGCTCCTACGAGCAGTACTTC
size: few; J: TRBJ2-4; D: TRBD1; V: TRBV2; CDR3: CASSLTGMGHIQYF; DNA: TGTGCCAGCAGCCTGACAGGGATGGGGCACATTCAGTACTTC
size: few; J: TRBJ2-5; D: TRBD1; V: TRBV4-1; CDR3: CASSQHGTAQETQYF; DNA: TGCGCCAGCAGCCAACACGGGACAGCTCAAGAGACCCAGTACTTC
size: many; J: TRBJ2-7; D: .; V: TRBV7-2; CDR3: CASSLGWAGEQYF; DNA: TGTGCCAGCAGCTTGGGTTGGGCCGGGGAGCAGTACTTC
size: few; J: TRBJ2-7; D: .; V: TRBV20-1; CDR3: CSAPLGGSGSYEQYF; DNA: TGCAGTGCGCCCCTCGGGGGATCCGGGTCCTACGAGCAGTACTTC
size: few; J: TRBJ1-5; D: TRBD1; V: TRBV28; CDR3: CASSFSDRVSNQPQHF; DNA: TGTGCCAGCAGTTTTAGCGACAGGGTAAGCAATCAGCCCCAGCATTTT
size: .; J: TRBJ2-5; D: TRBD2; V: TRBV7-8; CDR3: CASSFVGGQETQYF; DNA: TGTGCCAGCAGCTTTGTGGGAGGGCAAGAGACCCAGTACTTC
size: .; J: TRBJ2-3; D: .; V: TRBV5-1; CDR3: CASSHSATDTQYF; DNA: TGCGCCAGCAGCCACTCGGCCACCGATACGCAGTATTTT
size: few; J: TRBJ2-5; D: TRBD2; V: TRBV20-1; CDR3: CSAHSGGGETQYF; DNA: TGCAGTGCTCATAGCGGGGGAGGGGAGACCCAGTACTTC
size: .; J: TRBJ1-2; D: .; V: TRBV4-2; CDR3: CEGGSYGYTF; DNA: TGTGAGGGGGGGTCTTATGGCTACACCTTC
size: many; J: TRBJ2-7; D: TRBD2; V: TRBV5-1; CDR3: CASSLTSGSHEQYF; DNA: TGCGCCAGCAGCCTGACTAGCGGGAGCCACGAGCAGTACTTC
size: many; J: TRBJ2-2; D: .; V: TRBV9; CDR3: CASSVDAGAKTGELFF; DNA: TGTGCCAGCAGCGTAGATGCAGGGGCTAAGACCGGGGAGCTGTTTTTT
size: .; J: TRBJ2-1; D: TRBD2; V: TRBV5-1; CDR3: CASSLRPSGGTIRYNEQFF; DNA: TGCGCCAGCAGCTTGAGGCCTAGCGGGGGGACCATAAGATACAATGAGCAGTTCTTC
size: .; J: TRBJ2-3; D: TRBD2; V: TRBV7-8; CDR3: CASSLAVLAGVGDTQYF; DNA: TGTGCCAGCAGCTTAGCGGTTTTAGCGGGAGTGGGAGATACGCAGTATTTT
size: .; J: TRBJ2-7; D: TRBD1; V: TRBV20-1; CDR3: CSATGTGFYEQYF; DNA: TGCAGTGCAACCGGGACAGGGTTTTACGAGCAGTACTTC
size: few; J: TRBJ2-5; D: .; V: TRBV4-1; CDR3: CASSQDPYRPKETQYF; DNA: TGCGCCAGCAGCCAAGATCCGTACAGACCCAAAGAGACCCAGTACTTC
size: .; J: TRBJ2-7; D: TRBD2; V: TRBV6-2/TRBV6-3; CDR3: CASSLNSGRASYEQYF; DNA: TGTGCCAGCAGCCTAAATAGCGGGAGGGCTTCCTACGAGCAGTACTTC
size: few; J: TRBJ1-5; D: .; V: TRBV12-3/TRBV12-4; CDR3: CASSLSRAQPQHF; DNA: TGTGCCAGCAGTTTATCCAGGGCTCAGCCCCAGCATTTT
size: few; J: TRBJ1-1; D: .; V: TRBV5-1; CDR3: CASSESGGNTEAFF; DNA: TGCGCCAGCAGCGAGTCGGGGGGGAACACTGAAGCTTTCTTT
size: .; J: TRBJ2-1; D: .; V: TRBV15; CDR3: CATSRQGSPRNEQFF; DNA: TGTGCCACCAGCAGACAGGGGTCCCCTCGCAATGAGCAGTTCTTC
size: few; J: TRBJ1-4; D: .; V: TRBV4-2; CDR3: CASSRRTVTNEKLFF; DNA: TGTGCCAGCAGCCGTCGGACAGTTACGAATGAAAAACTGTTTTTT
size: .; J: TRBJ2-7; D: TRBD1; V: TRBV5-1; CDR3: CASSLDGTGFHEQYF; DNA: TGCGCCAGCAGCTTGGATGGGACAGGATTCCACGAGCAGTACTTC
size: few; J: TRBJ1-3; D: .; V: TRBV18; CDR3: CASSAGRGRQSSGNTIYF; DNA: TGTGCCAGCTCTGCTGGTCGCGGGAGACAGAGTTCTGGAAACACCATATATTTT
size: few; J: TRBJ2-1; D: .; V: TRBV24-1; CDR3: CATSDFPYIEQFF; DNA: TGTGCCACCAGTGATTTTCCGTACATTGAGCAGTTCTTC
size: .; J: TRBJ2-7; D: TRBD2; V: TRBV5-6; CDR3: CASSPPGLAVYEQYF; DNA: TGTGCCAGCAGCCCCCCGGGACTAGCGGTATACGAGCAGTACTTC